One and the same sample provided the 23 T cell receptor beta chains below, sequenced in a study of identical twins. Via MiXCR, TCRdb re-called the 5' RACE reads, giving one row per CDR3 protein. The table lists 450,000 or so distinct CDR3 sequences, around 14% of them singletons. In addition, the sample was reused for a study of yellow fever vaccine responses in identical twins.

Sequences were obtained from CD4+ T cells sorted from blood. These receptor sequences come from a woman in her late teens or twenties in good health.

This clonotype was counted a few times. V is TRBV19 and J is TRBJ2-3; D may be TRBD2 (6 bases). This CDR3 comprises 16 residues. Germline lookup yields CDR1 LNHDA and CDR2 SQIVND (reference sequence). The V and J ends lost 7 bases and 5 bases respectively, with 22 bases between them. The CDR3 DNA reads as TGTGCCAGTATATCAAGGGGCCAGGCCGGGGGAGATACGCAGTATTTT. This translates into CASISRGQAGGDTQYF.

This clonotype was detected a few times. The chain links TRBV2 to TRBJ2-7, with 10 bases fitting TRBD2. The germline gives CDR1 SNHLY, CDR2 FYNNEI. The CDR3 length is 15 residues. V lost 6 bases to trimming and J lost 2 bases; unmatched junction nucleotides: 7. The CDR3 DNA follows: TGTGCCAGCAGCGATTTTCTAGCGGGAGCCTACGAGCAGTACTTC. Its protein is CASSDFLAGAYEQYF.

This clonotype was picked up many times. The chain couples TRBV6-5 to TRBJ2-1; 7 bases line up with TRBD1. The ends lost 4 bases at V and 5 bases at J; junction bases unmatched: 2. The CDR3 consists of 13 residues. Germline V CDR1 and CDR2: MNHEY, SVGAGI. In nucleotides, the CDR3 is TGTGCCAGCAGTTTAACAGGGGACAATGAGCAGTTCTTC. It encodes CASSLTGDNEQFF.

The chain recombines TRBV14 with TRBJ1-4; weak D call: TRBD1 (6 bases). The CDR3 contains 14 residues. Germline lookup yields CDR1 SGHDN and CDR2 FVKESK. Trimming took 5 bases from V and 4 from J, leaving 11 bases between them. Here the CDR3 reads CASSKWGLNEKLFF. The CDR3, as DNA: TGTGCCAGCAGCAAGTGGGGGCTTAATGAAAAACTGTTTTTT.

This clonotype was seen ten or more times. The chain joins TRBV29-1 to TRBJ2-6; 8 nucleotides align to TRBD1. V lost 4 bases to trimming and J lost 0 bases; unmatched junction nucleotides: 8. The CDR3 totals 17 residues. The germline CDR1 and CDR2 sequences are SQVTM and ANQGSEA. CDR3 protein: CSVAQGASSSGANVLTF. The CDR3, as DNA: TGCAGCGTTGCTCAGGGGGCCTCCTCCTCTGGGGCCAACGTCCTGACTTTC.

With respect to this clonotype: One junction end does not reproduce the germline sequence, and a read error may be involved. In DNA, the CDR3 is TGCAGTGCTTCCGGGACAGGGTTGAACTTC. Its translation is CSASGTGLNF. J is TRBJ2-7 and V is TRBV20-1; 9 nucleotides match TRBD1. Germline V gene lookup returns CDR1 DFQATT and CDR2 SNEGSKA (reference sequence). This CDR3 contains 10 residues.

This clonotype was recorded a few times. The gene calls are TRBV20-1 and TRBJ2-1; tentative D call: TRBD2 (5 bases). V gave up 3 bases and J gave up 2 bases, with 11 bases separating them. Germline CDR1 is DFQATT and CDR2 is SNEGSKA (reference sequence). CDR3 length: 14 residues. Here the CDR3 reads CSASPGSPYNEQFF. Here the CDR3 DNA reads TGCAGTGCTAGCCCGGGGTCCCCCTACAATGAGCAGTTCTTC.

This clonotype has more than one count but fewer than ten. V gene TRBV20-1 combines with J gene TRBJ1-1; no clear D gene. Germline-derived CDR1 and CDR2 are DFQATT and SNEGSKA (reference sequence). The CDR3 has 11 residues. The V and J ends lost 4 bases and 1 base respectively, with 4 bases between them. The CDR3 DNA reads as TGCAGTGCTATACAGAACACTGAAGCTTTCTTT. Protein sequence: CSAIQNTEAFF.

This sequence joins TRBV7-2 and TRBJ2-3; the D call may be TRBD1 or TRBD2 (6 bases each). Germline CDR1 SGHTA, CDR2 FQGNSA. This CDR3 region has 14 residues. V lost 7 bases to trimming and J lost 1 base, with 12 bases between them. The DNA of the CDR3 is TGTGCCAGCATGGGGGGCCGTGGCACAGATACGCAGTATTTT. It codes for CASMGGRGTDTQYF.

This chain uses TRBV11-2 with TRBJ2-3; D ambiguous. The CDR3 consists of 12 residues. V was trimmed by 6 bases and J by 4 bases, leaving 8 bases between them. Germline V gene data show CDR1 as SGHAT and CDR2 as FQNNGV. CDR3 residues: CASRRGADTQYF. For the CDR3, the DNA is TGTGCCAGCAGACGCGGCGCAGATACGCAGTATTTT.

In this sample, this clonotype turned up a few times. The chain joins TRBV5-1 to TRBJ1-4, with D possibly TRBD1 on 5 matching bases. V lost 1 base and J 2 bases, leaving 12 bases between the germline ends. Germline V gene data show CDR1 as SGHRS and CDR2 as YFSETQ. The CDR3 has 16 amino acids. Here the CDR3 reads CASSLRMTATNEKLFF. CDR3 in DNA: TGCGCCAGCAGCTTGAGGATGACAGCCACTAATGAAAAACTGTTTTTT.

This clonotype has a handful of counts. This chain joins TRBV7-8 and TRBJ2-4; TRBD1 agrees at 8 bases. CDR1 is SGHVS and CDR2 is FQNEAQ in the germline V gene. This CDR3 contains 17 residues. Trimming at V came to 1 base and at J to 0 bases, leaving 5 bases not matched to a gene. The CDR3 reads CASSLGDRTLAKNIQYF. CDR3 DNA sequence: TGTGCCAGCAGCTTAGGGGACAGGACGCTAGCCAAAAACATTCAGTACTTC. Variable domain in full (rest from reference TRBV7-8 and TRBJ2-4): GAGVSQSPRYKVAKRGQDVALRCDPISGHVSLFWYQQALGQGPEFLTYFQNEAQLDKSGLPSDRFFAERPEGSVSTLKIQRTQQEDSAVYLCASSLGDRTLAKNIQYFGAGTRLSVL.

This chain connects TRBV27 to TRBJ2-1; D is perhaps TRBD1 (6 bases). The germline V gene encodes CDR1 MNHEY and CDR2 SMNVEV (reference sequence). The CDR3 sequence is 15 residues long. Trimming took off 6 bases at V and 12 bases at J, with 24 bases between the two ends. CDR3 nucleotides: TGTGCCAGCAGAGATTCTTGGACAGCTCAAAGTGGGCAGTTCTTC. It specifies CASRDSWTAQSGQFF.

The chain uses TRBV20-1 and TRBJ2-7; 9 nucleotides match TRBD2. Germline CDR1 reads DFQATT; CDR2 reads SNEGSKA (reference sequence). Germline trimming cut 4 bases from V and 4 bases from J; bases unmatched to any gene: 14. CDR3 length: 16 residues. This CDR3 is CSAKKIASGAVYEQYF. The CDR3 DNA follows: TGCAGTGCTAAAAAAATAGCTAGCGGGGCCGTATACGAGCAGTACTTC.

This clonotype was recorded a few times. The V call is TRBV4-1, the J call TRBJ2-3; weak D call: TRBD2 (5 bases). Trimming took off 0 bases at V and 4 bases at J, with 14 bases between the two ends. The CDR3 is 16 amino acids. Germline lookup yields CDR1 MGHRA and CDR2 YSYEKL. CDR3 DNA: TGCGCCAGCAGCCAAGAGTTATCCGGGAAGGCAGATACGCAGTATTTT. Translating it yields CASSQELSGKADTQYF.

The gene calls are TRBV3-1 and TRBJ2-5, with D unresolved. The CDR3 runs to 12 residues. CDR1 LGHDT and CDR2 YNNKEL come from the germline V gene (reference sequence). V dropped 1 base and J dropped 5 bases, with 5 bases sitting between them. The CDR3 here is CASSQVSETQYF. The CDR3 region has the DNA TGTGCCAGCAGCCAAGTTTCGGAGACCCAGTACTTC.

The table lists this clonotype with many counts. The chain uses TRBV2 and TRBJ2-1; weak D call: TRBD1 (6 bases). CDR1 and CDR2 (germline): SNHLY, FYNNEI. The CDR3 covers 13 residues. Trimming took 2 bases from V and 7 from J, leaving 9 bases between them. This CDR3 reads CASSEQGMNEQFF. For the CDR3, the DNA is TGTGCCAGCAGTGAACAGGGGATGAATGAGCAGTTCTTC.

Only a few counts were recorded for this clonotype. The chain employs TRBV2 and TRBJ2-7; TRBD1 matches at 7 bases. This CDR3 is built from 13 residues. Germline-derived CDR1 and CDR2 are SNHLY and FYNNEI. V lost 5 bases to trimming and J lost 3 bases; unmatched junction nucleotides: 4. The CDR3 sequence is CASSKGQDYEQYF. The CDR3, as DNA: TGTGCCAGCAGTAAAGGACAGGACTACGAGCAGTACTTC.

The V call is TRBV7-9, the J call TRBJ2-1; the match to TRBD2 covers 13 bases. With V trimmed by 4 bases and J by 5 bases, 5 bases remained unmatched. Per the germline V gene, CDR1 is SEHNR and CDR2 is FQNEAQ (reference sequence). The CDR3 runs 16 residues. The CDR3 sequence: CASSSSGTSGNNEQFF. Here the CDR3 DNA reads TGTGCCAGCAGCTCGTCCGGGACTAGCGGGAACAATGAGCAGTTCTTC.

This chain links TRBV28 with TRBJ2-7; 7 bases line up with TRBD1. After removal of 5 bases from V and 6 bases from J, the junction contained 10 bases not matched to a gene. The CDR3 covers 14 residues. Germline CDR1 is MDHEN and CDR2 is SYDVKM. CDR3 nucleotides: TGTGCCAGCAGTCTCGACAGGGTTGTTTGCGAGCAGTACTTC. Translating it yields CASSLDRVVCEQYF.

This clonotype was counted between two and nine times. The chain combines TRBV5-1 with TRBJ2-1; 9 bases are a match to TRBD2. The CDR3 spans 16 residues. Germline CDR1 is SGHRS and CDR2 is YFSETQ. The junction had 5 bases not matched to a gene; V was cut back by 4 bases and J by 0 bases. CDR3 nucleotides: TGCGCCAGCAGCCCAATAGCGGGGGCCTCCTACAATGAGCAGTTCTTC. It specifies CASSPIAGASYNEQFF.

This clonotype has a handful of counts. This rearrangement joins TRBV11-2 to TRBJ2-7; TRBD1 might be the D (5 bases). V dropped 4 bases and J dropped 7 bases, with 17 bases sitting between them. CDR1 and CDR2 from the germline V gene are SGHAT and FQNNGV. This CDR3 is 14 amino acids long. The CDR3 bases are TGTGCCAGCAGCTCCGGTAGGGCAGGGTATGAGCAGTACTTC. Translated: CASSSGRAGYEQYF.

This clonotype was recorded many times. The chain joins TRBV29-1 to TRBJ1-1; D uncertain. The CDR3 contains 12 residues. CDR1 SQVTM and CDR2 ANQGSEA come from the germline V gene. V was pared by 3 bases and J by 4 bases, with 9 bases between. The CDR3 nucleotides read TGCAGCGTTGACTGGCGAGGCACTGAAGCTTTCTTT. Protein sequence: CSVDWRGTEAFF.